This T cell receptor (beta chain) was identified in a study of T cell responses to AZD1222 COVID-19 vaccine. Findings and limits, study-wide: Scientists sampled the repertoires only once the peak T cell response had passed. Among vaccine-associated CD4 TCRs, coverage spanned spike, with dominance at 160-218 and 743-854. Spike-specific TCR breadth and depth both grew after two AZD1222 doses. Donors skewed white British and female; clonal diversity was possibly underestimated.

Turning to this clone: No antigen is known for it.

Data came from immunoSEQ multiplex PCR; TCRdb stores just in-frame clones and leaves some out. The sample includes approximately 46,000 clones, about 74% of them seen just once. There are 16 residues in the CDR3. CDR1 and CDR2 (germline): MDHEN, SYDVKM. V was clipped by 8 bases and J by 5 bases, with 25 bases between them. Sequenced here: peripheral blood, sampled on day 0 of AZD1222 vaccination. V is TRBV28 and J is TRBJ2-7, with D possibly TRBD1 on 6 matching bases. This TCR derives from an adult in good health. CDR3 residues: CASRTPCLRTVHEQYV. The DNA for the CDR3 is TGTGCCAGCCGAACGCCTTGCCTCCGGACAGTCCACGAGCAGTACGTC.